Sequencing of this T cell receptor (beta chain) was carried out in a study of T cells expressing NK-cell markers. About the study: It was sorted CD3+CD56-NKG2C+, CD3+CD56+NKG2C- and CD3+CD56+NKG2C+ T cells that provided the TCR beta repertoires.

Following a re-call of the 5' RACE reads, TCRdb has one entry per CDR3 protein and lacks DNA. The listing contains about 160,000 distinct CDR3 sequences. With regard to this clonotype: Its antigen is unknown.

Study observations and caveats: In a group of several donors, dominant NKG2C+ clonotypes represented roughly 1.0-7.5% of CD8+ T cells. There were four donors in whom these clonotypes also led the CD3+CD56-NKG2C+ fraction.

Sequenced sample: blood T cells: a sorted CD56 or NKG2C T cell subset, CD4+ or CD8+ T cells, or bulk PBMC T cells (not recorded which). The receptor was isolated from a woman between 18 and 75 years old in good health.

The chain's CDR3 is CASSLSRRAYGYTF. J is TRBJ1-2 and V is TRBV5-1. CDR1 and CDR2 (germline): SGHRS, YFSETQ. This CDR3 has 14 residues.